This T cell receptor beta chain was obtained from a study of blood T cell repertoires in COVID-19. The CDR3 is 11 residues long. V was shortened by 4 bases and J by 8 bases, with 9 bases between the two germline ends. Germline-derived CDR1 and CDR2 are SGHRS and YFSETQ. Repertoires were generated with immunoSEQ multiplex PCR, while TCRdb's copy carries only in-frame clones and drops some. The sample carries about 200,000 clones, roughly nine tenths recorded once. Sample: peripheral blood. The genes are TRBV5-1 and TRBJ1-2, with D possibly being TRBD1 (5 bases). The TCR originated in a woman aged 70 to 79 with acute or convalescent COVID-19. The CDR3 nucleotides are TGCGCCAGCAGCCTCCCAGGGGGCTACACCTTC. Its translation is CASSLPGGYTF.